The 4 T cell receptor beta chains in this list originate from one sample, sequenced in a study of T cell responses to AZD1222 COVID-19 vaccine. Assay used: immunoSEQ multiplex PCR; TCRdb lists only in-frame clones, some missing. The table shows 150,000 to 180,000 clones, with 75% to 90% occurring only once. The material sequenced was peripheral blood, taken after recovery from COVID-19. Receptor source: an adult who had recovered from COVID-19.

The gene calls are TRBV13 and TRBJ1-2; 12 bases match TRBD1. V lost 4 bases and J lost 2; bases outside the gene matches: 8. CDR1 PRHDT and CDR2 FYEKMQ come from the germline V gene (reference sequence). The CDR3 is 17 amino acids. This chain's CDR3 is CASSWTGTGGENYGYTF. The CDR3 DNA reads TGTGCCAGCAGCTGGACCGGGACAGGGGGCGAGAACTATGGCTACACCTTC.

J is TRBJ2-7 and V is TRBV28; D might be TRBD1 (7 bases). In germline, CDR1 is MDHEN, CDR2 SYDVKM. The CDR3 has 14 residues. V lost 5 bases and J lost 5, with 16 bases in between. The CDR3 sequence: CASSRNRGGNEQYF. The CDR3 bases are TGTGCCAGCAGTCGGAACAGGGGCGGGAACGAGCAGTACTTC.

This chain connects TRBV7-9 to TRBJ2-7; D is ambiguous. V lost 5 bases and J 1 base, leaving 18 bases between the germline ends. This CDR3 has 16 residues. In germline, CDR1 is SEHNR, CDR2 FQNEAQ (reference sequence). The CDR3 loop is CASSPPVQSRSYEQYF. As DNA, the CDR3 is TGTGCCAGCAGCCCCCCCGTTCAGTCTAGGTCCTACGAGCAGTACTTC. The full variable domain, in which reference TRBV7-9 and TRBJ2-7 provide the parts outside the CDR3, is DTGVSQNPRHKITKRGQNVTFRCDPISEHNRLYWYRQTLGQGPEFLTYFQNEAQLEKSRLLSDRFSAERPKGSFSTLEIQRTEQGDSAMYLCASSPPVQSRSYEQYFGPGTRLTVT.

The CDR3 coding sequence is TGTGCCAGCAGCTCGCAGGGGGCGCACAATGAGCAGTTCTTC. Protein product: CASSSQGAHNEQFF. The chain employs TRBV5-4 and TRBJ2-1; TRBD1 agrees at 8 bases. V was pared by 3 bases and J by 5 bases, with 4 bases of the junction left unmatched. Germline V gene data show CDR1 as SGHNT and CDR2 as YYREEE (reference sequence). This CDR3 has 14 residues.